Reported below is one TCR beta chain. This sample is drawn from a study of blood T cell repertoires in COVID-19. About the study: There were acute and convalescent COVID-19 samples, and they came from the United States, Italy and Spain. Sample material is recorded as cDNA or gDNA derived from T cells, B-cell-depleted T cells, or PBMCs.

The germline V and J ends were trimmed by 5 bases and 2 bases, with 7 bases remaining between them. Germline V lookup: CDR1 KGHSH, CDR2 LQKENI. The CDR3 runs to 12 residues. Assay: immunoSEQ multiplex PCR; the TCRdb copy retains only in-frame clones and omits some. The sample records about 190,000 clones, more than 75% being singletons. Ages ranged from about 18 to 100 years, with residence in 20 to 30 US areas. This TCR came from a woman between 50 and 59 years old with acute COVID-19. The specimen sequenced was PBMCs or T cells enriched from blood (not recorded which). The V and J genes are TRBV18 and TRBJ2-7; D might be TRBD1 (5 bases). The CDR3 region has the DNA TGTGCCAGCTCAGGGGCTGCCTACGAGCAGTACGTC. Amino acids: CASSGAAYEQYV.